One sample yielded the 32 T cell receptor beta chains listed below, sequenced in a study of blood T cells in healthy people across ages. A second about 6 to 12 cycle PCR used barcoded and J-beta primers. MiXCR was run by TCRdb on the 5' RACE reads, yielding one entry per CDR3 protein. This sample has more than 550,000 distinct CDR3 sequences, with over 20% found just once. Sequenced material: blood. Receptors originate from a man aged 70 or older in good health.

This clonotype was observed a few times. For the CDR3, the DNA is TGTGCCTGGAGTGTAGGGCTGGCGGACATTCAGTACTTC. The encoded protein is CAWSVGLADIQYF. V is TRBV30 and J is TRBJ2-4; D gene uncertain. CDR3 size: 13 residues. V was pared by 0 bases and J by 8 bases, with 11 bases between. Germline loops: CDR1 GTSNPN, CDR2 SVGIG (reference sequence).

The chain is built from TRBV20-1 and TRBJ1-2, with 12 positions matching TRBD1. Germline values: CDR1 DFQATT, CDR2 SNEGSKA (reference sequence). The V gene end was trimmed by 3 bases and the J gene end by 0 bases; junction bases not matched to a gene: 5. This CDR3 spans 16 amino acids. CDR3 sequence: CSASMGQGATNYGYTF. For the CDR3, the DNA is TGCAGTGCTAGTATGGGACAGGGGGCGACTAACTATGGCTACACCTTC.

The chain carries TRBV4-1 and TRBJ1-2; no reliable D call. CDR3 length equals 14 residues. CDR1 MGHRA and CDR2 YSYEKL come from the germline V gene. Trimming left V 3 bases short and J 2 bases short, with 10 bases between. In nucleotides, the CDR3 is TGCGCCAGCAGCCAGGAAGTTTGGAACTATGGCTACACCTTC. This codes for CASSQEVWNYGYTF.

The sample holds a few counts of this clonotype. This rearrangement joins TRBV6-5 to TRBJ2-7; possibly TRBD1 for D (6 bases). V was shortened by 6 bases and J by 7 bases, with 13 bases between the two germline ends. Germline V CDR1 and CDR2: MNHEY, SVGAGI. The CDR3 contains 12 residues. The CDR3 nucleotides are TGTGCCAGCAGACGGGACATTGGAGAGCAGTACTTC. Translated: CASRRDIGEQYF.

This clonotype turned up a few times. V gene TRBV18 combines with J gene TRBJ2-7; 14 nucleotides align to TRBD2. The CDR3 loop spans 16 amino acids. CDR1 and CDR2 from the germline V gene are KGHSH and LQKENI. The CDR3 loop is CASSLTTSGRAYEQYV. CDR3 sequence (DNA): TGCGCCAGCTCACTAACGACTAGCGGGAGGGCCTACGAGCAGTACGTC.

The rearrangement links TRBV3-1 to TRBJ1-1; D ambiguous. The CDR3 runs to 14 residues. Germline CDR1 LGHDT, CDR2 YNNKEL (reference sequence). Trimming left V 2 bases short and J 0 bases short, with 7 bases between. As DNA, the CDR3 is TGTGCCAGCAGCCAAATCGGGATGAACACTGAAGCTTTCTTT. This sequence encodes CASSQIGMNTEAFF.

The CDR3 spells CASSLLGQEYLSTDTQYF. In DNA form, the CDR3 reads TGTGCCAGCAGTTTACTAGGACAGGAGTACCTTAGCACAGATACGCAGTATTTT. The chain employs TRBV27 and TRBJ2-3, with 7 bases that match TRBD1. Germline V CDR1 and CDR2: MNHEY, SMNVEV (reference sequence). The CDR3 spans 18 residues. V gave up 2 bases and J gave up 0 bases; unmatched junction bases: 11.

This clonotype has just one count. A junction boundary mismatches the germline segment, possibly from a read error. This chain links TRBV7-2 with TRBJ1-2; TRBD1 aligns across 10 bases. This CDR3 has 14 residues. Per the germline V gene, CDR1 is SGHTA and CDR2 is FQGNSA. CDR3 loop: CASSLALMGQGTRF. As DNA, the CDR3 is TGTGCCAGCAGCTTAGCGCTTATGGGACAGGGGACCCGCTTC.

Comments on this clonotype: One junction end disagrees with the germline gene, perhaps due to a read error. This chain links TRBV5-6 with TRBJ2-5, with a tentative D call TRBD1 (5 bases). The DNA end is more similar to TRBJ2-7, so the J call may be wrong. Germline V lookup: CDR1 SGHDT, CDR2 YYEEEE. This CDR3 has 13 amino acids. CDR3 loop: CAGSFNRNYEQYF. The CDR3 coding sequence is TGTGCCGGCAGCTTCAACAGGAACTACGAGCAGTACTTC.

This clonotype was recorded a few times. CDR3 amino acids: CASSLASGLTDTIYF. CDR3 DNA sequence: TGCGCCAGCAGCTTGGCCTCGGGACTTACAGACACCATATATTTT. The V and J genes are TRBV5-1 and TRBJ1-3; D is perhaps TRBD1 (5 bases). The V and J ends lost 0 bases and 8 bases respectively, with 15 bases between them. The germline V gene encodes CDR1 SGHRS and CDR2 YFSETQ. This CDR3 spans 15 amino acids.

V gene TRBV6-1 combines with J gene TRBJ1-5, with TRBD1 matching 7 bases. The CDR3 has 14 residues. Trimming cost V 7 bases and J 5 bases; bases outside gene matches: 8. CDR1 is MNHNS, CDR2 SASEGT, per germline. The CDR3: CASNQGGSYQPQHF. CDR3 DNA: TGTGCCAGCAACCAAGGGGGCAGCTATCAGCCCCAGCATTTT.

The DNA of the CDR3 is TGTGCCAGCAGCTTGTACAGGGCCATGAACACTGAAGCTTTCTTT. Protein product: CASSLYRAMNTEAFF. The chain has TRBV7-9 and TRBJ1-1; possibly TRBD1 for D (6 bases). The CDR3 consists of 15 residues. In germline, CDR1 is SEHNR, CDR2 FQNEAQ (reference sequence). With 3 bases removed from V and 0 bases from J, the gap between germline ends came to 11 bases.

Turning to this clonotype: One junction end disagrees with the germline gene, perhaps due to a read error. The CDR3 reads CASRKLQRKDTHYF. CDR3 DNA: TGCGCCAGCAGAAAGCTCCAGCGGAAGGATACGCACTATTTT. The chain recombines TRBV5-1 with TRBJ2-3, with D tentatively TRBD2 (5 bases). Germline V lookup: CDR1 SGHRS, CDR2 YFSETQ. The CDR3 sequence is 14 residues long.

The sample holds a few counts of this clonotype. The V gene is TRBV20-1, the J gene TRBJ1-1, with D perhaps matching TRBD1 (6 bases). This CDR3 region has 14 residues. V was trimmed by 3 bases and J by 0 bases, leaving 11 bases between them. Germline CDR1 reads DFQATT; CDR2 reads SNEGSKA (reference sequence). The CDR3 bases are TGCAGTGCTAGGAGGGGGGGACTGAACACTGAAGCTTTCTTT. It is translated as CSARRGGLNTEAFF.

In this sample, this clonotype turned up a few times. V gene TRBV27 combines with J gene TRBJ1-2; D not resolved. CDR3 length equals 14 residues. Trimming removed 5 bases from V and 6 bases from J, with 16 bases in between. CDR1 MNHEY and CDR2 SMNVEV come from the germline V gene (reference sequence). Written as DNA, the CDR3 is TGTGCCAGCAGTATAGGACGGTCTCCTGATGGCTACACCTTC. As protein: CASSIGRSPDGYTF.

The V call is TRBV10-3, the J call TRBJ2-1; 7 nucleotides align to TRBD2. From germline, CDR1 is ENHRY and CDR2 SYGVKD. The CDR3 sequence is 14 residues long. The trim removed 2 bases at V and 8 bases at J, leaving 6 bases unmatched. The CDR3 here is CAISEPAGSHEQFF. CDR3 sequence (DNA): TGTGCCATCAGTGAGCCAGCGGGGAGCCATGAGCAGTTCTTC.

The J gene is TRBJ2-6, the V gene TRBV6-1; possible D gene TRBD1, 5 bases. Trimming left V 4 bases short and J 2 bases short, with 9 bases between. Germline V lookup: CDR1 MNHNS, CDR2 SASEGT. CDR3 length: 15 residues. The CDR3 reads CASSARATGANVLTF. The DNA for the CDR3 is TGTGCCAGCAGTGCCAGGGCAACTGGGGCCAACGTCCTGACTTTC.

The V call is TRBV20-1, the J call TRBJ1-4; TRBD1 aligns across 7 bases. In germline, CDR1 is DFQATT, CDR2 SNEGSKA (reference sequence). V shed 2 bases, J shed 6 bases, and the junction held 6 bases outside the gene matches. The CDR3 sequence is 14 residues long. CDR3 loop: CSARPQTGDEKLFF. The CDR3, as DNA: TGCAGTGCTAGACCACAAACAGGGGATGAAAAACTGTTTTTT.

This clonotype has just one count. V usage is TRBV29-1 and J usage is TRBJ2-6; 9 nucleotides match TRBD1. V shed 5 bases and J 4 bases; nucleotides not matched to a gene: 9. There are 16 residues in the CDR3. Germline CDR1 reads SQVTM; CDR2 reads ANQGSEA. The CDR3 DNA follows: TGCAGCGTTACGACTTACAGGGGGCCGGGGGCCAACGTCCTGACTTTC. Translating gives CSVTTYRGPGANVLTF. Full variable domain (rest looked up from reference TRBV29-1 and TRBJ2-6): SAVISQKPSRDICQRGTSLTIQCQVDSQVTMMFWYRQQPGQSLTLIATANQGSEATYESGFVIDKFPISRPNLTFSTLTVSNMSPEDSSIYLCSVTTYRGPGANVLTFGAGSRLTVL.

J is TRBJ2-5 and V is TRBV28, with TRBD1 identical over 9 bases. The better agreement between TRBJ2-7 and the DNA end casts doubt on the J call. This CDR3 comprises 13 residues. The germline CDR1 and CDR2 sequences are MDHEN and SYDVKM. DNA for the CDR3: TGTGCCAGCAGTACAGGGACAGGGCTCGAGCAGTACTTC. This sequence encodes CASSTGTGLEQYF.

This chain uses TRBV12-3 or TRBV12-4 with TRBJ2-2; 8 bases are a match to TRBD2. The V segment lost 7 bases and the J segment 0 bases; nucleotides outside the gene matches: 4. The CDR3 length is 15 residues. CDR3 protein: CASTRGGPNTGELFF. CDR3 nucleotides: TGTGCCAGCACCCGGGGGGGCCCGAACACCGGGGAGCTGTTTTTT.

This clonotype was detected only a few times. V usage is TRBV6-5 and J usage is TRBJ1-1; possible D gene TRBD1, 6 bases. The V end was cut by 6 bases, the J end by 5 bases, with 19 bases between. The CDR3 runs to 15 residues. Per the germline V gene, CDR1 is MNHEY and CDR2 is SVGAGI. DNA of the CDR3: TGTGCCAGCAGGTATGGCAGGGGTGGAAGGACTGAAGCTTTCTTT. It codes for CASRYGRGGRTEAFF.

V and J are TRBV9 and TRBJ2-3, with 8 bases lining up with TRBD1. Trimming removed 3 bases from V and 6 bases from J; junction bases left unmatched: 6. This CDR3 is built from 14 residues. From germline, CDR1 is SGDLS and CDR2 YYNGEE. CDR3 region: CASSAVDRVDTQYF. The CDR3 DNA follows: TGTGCCAGCAGCGCAGTGGACAGGGTCGATACGCAGTATTTT.

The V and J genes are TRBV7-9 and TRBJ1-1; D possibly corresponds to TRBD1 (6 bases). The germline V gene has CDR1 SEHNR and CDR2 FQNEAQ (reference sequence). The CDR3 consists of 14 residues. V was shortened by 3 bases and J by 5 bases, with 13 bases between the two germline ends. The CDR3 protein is CASSLTQGWTEAFF. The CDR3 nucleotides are TGTGCCAGCAGCTTGACACAGGGATGGACTGAAGCTTTCTTT.

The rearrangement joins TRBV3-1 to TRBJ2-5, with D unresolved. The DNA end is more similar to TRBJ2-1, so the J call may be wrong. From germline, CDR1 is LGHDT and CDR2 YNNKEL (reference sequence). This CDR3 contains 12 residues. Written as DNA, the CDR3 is TGTGCCAGCAGCGCCCCCCTGGGTGAGCAGTTCTTC. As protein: CASSAPLGEQFF.

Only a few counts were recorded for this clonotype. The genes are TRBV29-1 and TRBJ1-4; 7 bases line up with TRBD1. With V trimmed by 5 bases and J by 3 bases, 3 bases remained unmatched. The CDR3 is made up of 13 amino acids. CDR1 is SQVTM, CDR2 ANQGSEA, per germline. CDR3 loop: CSVSGTANEKLFF. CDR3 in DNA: TGCAGCGTTTCGGGGACAGCTAATGAAAAACTGTTTTTT.

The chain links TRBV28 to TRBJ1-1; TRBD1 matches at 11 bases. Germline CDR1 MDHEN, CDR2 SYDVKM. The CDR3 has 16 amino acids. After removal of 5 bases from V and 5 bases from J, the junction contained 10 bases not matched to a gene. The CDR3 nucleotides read TGTGCCAGCAGTACGGACAGGGGGCGCGGTGGGACTGAAGCTTTCTTT. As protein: CASSTDRGRGGTEAFF.

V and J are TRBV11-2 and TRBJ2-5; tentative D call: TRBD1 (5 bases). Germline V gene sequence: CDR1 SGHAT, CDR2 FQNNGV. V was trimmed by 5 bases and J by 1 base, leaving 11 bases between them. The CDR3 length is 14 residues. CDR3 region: CASSRQRTQETQYF. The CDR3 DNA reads TGTGCCAGCAGCCGACAGAGGACCCAAGAGACCCAGTACTTC.

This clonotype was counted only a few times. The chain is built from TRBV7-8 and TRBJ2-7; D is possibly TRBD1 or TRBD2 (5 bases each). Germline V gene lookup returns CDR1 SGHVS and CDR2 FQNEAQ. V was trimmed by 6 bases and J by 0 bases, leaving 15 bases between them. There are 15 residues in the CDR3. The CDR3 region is CASRSSRGSSYEQYF. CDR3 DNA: TGTGCCAGCAGATCTTCGAGGGGTAGCTCCTACGAGCAGTACTTC.

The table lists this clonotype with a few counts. The CDR3 spells CASSYSLNYGYTF. The CDR3, as DNA: TGTGCCAGCAGCTACAGTCTCAACTATGGCTACACCTTC. The gene calls are TRBV7-3 and TRBJ1-2; D is unresolved. This CDR3 comprises 13 residues. Germline V CDR1 and CDR2: SGHTA, FQGTGA. Trimming pared 4 bases from V and 2 bases from J, leaving 8 bases between. The full variable domain, in which reference TRBV7-3 and TRBJ1-2 provide the parts outside the CDR3, is GAGVSQTPSNKVTEKGKYVELRCDPISGHTALYWYRQSLGQGPEFLIYFQGTGAADDSGLPNDRFFAVRPEGSVSTLKIQRTERGDSAVYLCASSYSLNYGYTFGSGTRLTVV.

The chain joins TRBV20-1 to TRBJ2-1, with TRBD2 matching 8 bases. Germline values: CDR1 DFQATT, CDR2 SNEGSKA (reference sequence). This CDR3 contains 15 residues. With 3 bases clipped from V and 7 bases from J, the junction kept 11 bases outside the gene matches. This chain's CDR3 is CSARMTGGRWNEQFF. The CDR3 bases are TGCAGTGCTAGGATGACTGGCGGGAGGTGGAATGAGCAGTTCTTC.

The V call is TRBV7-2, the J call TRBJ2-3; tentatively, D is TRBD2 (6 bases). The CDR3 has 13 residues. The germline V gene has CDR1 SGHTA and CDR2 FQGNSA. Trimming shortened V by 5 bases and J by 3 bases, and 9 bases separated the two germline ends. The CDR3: CASSGRWTDTQYF. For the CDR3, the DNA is TGTGCCAGCAGCGGGAGGTGGACAGATACGCAGTATTTT.